Below, 22 T cell receptor beta chains from the same sample are listed, as sequenced in a study of OX40 agonist ivuxolimab in advanced cancers. TCRdb keeps only in-frame clones here, not all; method: immunoSEQ multiplex PCR. The table shows 60,000 to 90,000 clones, with roughly 77% occurring only once. Sequencing was performed on CD4+ or CD8+ T cells sorted from blood, taken in a trial of the OX40 agonist ivuxolimab. These receptor sequences come from an adult with an advanced solid tumor such as melanoma, head and neck, liver or kidney cancer.

This clone occurred a few times. The genes are TRBV5-6 and TRBJ2-7; D may be TRBD2 (5 bases). V lost 3 bases and J lost 2, with 12 bases in between. The CDR3 is 14 amino acids. Germline lookup yields CDR1 SGHDT and CDR2 YYEEEE. The CDR3 bases are TGTGCCAGCAGCTCGGAGGAAAACCCCTACGAGCAGTACTTC. Encoded protein: CASSSEENPYEQYF.

The table lists this clone with a few counts. The gene calls are TRBV6-5 and TRBJ2-1; 9 nucleotides align to TRBD2. The germline CDR1 and CDR2 sequences are MNHEY and SVGAGI. There are 14 residues in the CDR3. V was pared by 8 bases and J by 6 bases, with 8 bases of the junction left unmatched. The DNA of the CDR3 is TGTGCCAGCTCCCCGGGACTAGCCCTCAATGAGCAGTTCTTC. Its translation: CASSPGLALNEQFF.

J is TRBJ2-3 and V is TRBV28, with D perhaps matching TRBD1 (5 bases). V was clipped by 5 bases and J by 7 bases, with 19 bases between them. The CDR3 contains 15 residues. Germline lookup yields CDR1 MDHEN and CDR2 SYDVKM. CDR3 DNA: TGTGCCAGCAGTCCCCTCAGCGAAACAGGAAATACGCAGTATTTT. It yields the protein CASSPLSETGNTQYF.

J is TRBJ1-2 and V is TRBV6-5; D might be TRBD1 (5 bases). Trimming removed 5 bases from V and 8 bases from J, with 12 bases in between. The CDR3 extends over 12 amino acids. Germline assignment: CDR1 MNHEY and CDR2 SVGAGI. This CDR3 reads CASSNRMSGYTF. In DNA, the CDR3 is TGTGCCAGCAGTAACAGGATGAGCGGCTACACCTTC.

The CDR3 loop reads CASSLGGEHGEKLFF. CDR3 in DNA: TGTGCCAGCAGCTTGGGAGGGGAACACGGTGAAAAACTGTTTTTT. The rearrangement links TRBV5-5 to TRBJ1-4; tentative D call: TRBD1 (5 bases). Germline loops: CDR1 SGHKS, CDR2 YYEKEE (reference sequence). The CDR3 length is 15 residues. Trimming pared 0 bases from V and 7 bases from J, leaving 13 bases between.

The CDR3 loop reads CASSPTGPGGYDTQYF. In nucleotides, the CDR3 is TGTGCCAGCAGCCCGACGGGTCCTGGGGGTTACGATACGCAGTATTTT. The chain joins TRBV9 to TRBJ2-3; D possibly uses TRBD1 or TRBD2 (5 bases each). The germline V gene encodes CDR1 SGDLS and CDR2 YYNGEE. The V gene lost 4 bases and the J gene lost 6 bases, with 21 bases spanning the gap. CDR3 length: 16 residues.

The chain's CDR3 is CASFGGYEQYF. CDR3 bases: TGTGCCAGCTTCGGAGGCTACGAGCAGTACTTC. The chain employs TRBV2 and TRBJ2-7; maybe TRBD2 (5 bases). V was trimmed by 8 bases and J by 3 bases, leaving 8 bases between them. This CDR3 has 11 amino acids. CDR1 and CDR2 from the germline V gene are SNHLY and FYNNEI.

This clone was picked up one time. This chain connects TRBV5-1 to TRBJ2-2; TRBD1 agrees at 12 bases. After removal of 7 bases from V and 6 bases from J, the junction contained 10 bases not matched to a gene. The CDR3 runs to 16 residues. Germline lookup yields CDR1 SGHRS and CDR2 YFSETQ. CDR3 loop: CASLPPGQGASGELFF. CDR3 DNA sequence: TGCGCCAGCTTACCCCCGGGACAGGGGGCGTCCGGGGAGCTGTTTTTT.

The chain links TRBV5-6 to TRBJ1-4; TRBD1 aligns across 9 bases. The CDR3 consists of 15 residues. The germline CDR1 and CDR2 sequences are SGHDT and YYEEEE. Germline trimming cut 4 bases from V and 8 bases from J; bases unmatched to any gene: 9. The CDR3 DNA follows: TGTGCCAGCAGCCCCCGGGACAGGGTTGGAGAAAAACTGTTTTTT. Amino acid sequence: CASSPRDRVGEKLFF.

The chain uses TRBV7-2 and TRBJ2-1, with 8 positions matching TRBD2. Trimming removed 1 base from V and 0 bases from J; junction bases left unmatched: 11. The CDR3 has 19 amino acids. Germline V CDR1 and CDR2: SGHTA, FQGNSA. In nucleotides, the CDR3 is TGTGCCAGCAGCTTAGTTCCGCGGGGGGTCATTTCCTCCTACAATGAGCAGTTCTTC. Translating gives CASSLVPRGVISSYNEQFF.

The chain is built from TRBV7-6 and TRBJ2-3; TRBD2 is a possible D gene (6 bases). The CDR3 is 17 residues long. V was shortened by 0 bases and J by 0 bases, with 13 bases between the two germline ends. Germline lookup yields CDR1 SGHVS and CDR2 FNYEAQ. DNA for the CDR3: TGTGCCAGCAGCTTAGCGACTAGGAGCGGGAGCACAGATACGCAGTATTTT. As protein: CASSLATRSGSTDTQYF.

The chain has TRBV4-1 and TRBJ2-2, with 8 bases identical to TRBD1. There are 15 residues in the CDR3. J was trimmed by 4 bases and V by 3 bases; bases with no gene match: 4. Per the germline V gene, CDR1 is MGHRA and CDR2 is YSYEKL. The CDR3 protein is CASSQGQVGTGELFF. In DNA, the CDR3 is TGCGCCAGCAGCCAGGGACAGGTGGGCACCGGGGAGCTGTTTTTT.

This clone was seen a single time. The genes are TRBV19 and TRBJ2-7; 8 bases align to TRBD2. After removal of 4 bases from V and 3 bases from J, the junction contained 8 bases not matched to a gene. Germline V gene lookup returns CDR1 LNHDA and CDR2 SQIVND (reference sequence). This CDR3 has 15 residues. CDR3 DNA sequence: TGTGCCAGTAGTAACAGCGGGGGAACCCTCTACGAGCAGTACTTC. Its protein is CASSNSGGTLYEQYF.

The chain employs TRBV7-2 and TRBJ2-1; D remains unclear. V was cut by 5 bases and J by 0 bases, with 11 bases left in between. The CDR3 covers 15 residues. The germline V gene has CDR1 SGHTA and CDR2 FQGNSA. The CDR3 nucleotides are TGTGCCAGCAGCCACAGCCGGAGCTCCTACAATGAGCAGTTCTTC. It specifies CASSHSRSSYNEQFF.

The gene calls are TRBV4-1 and TRBJ1-2, with D possibly matching TRBD1 (6 bases). With 1 base removed from V and 8 bases from J, the gap between germline ends came to 17 bases. The CDR3 extends over 15 amino acids. Germline CDR1 MGHRA, CDR2 YSYEKL. CDR3 loop: CASSQGKAGEGGYTF. CDR3 coding DNA: TGCGCCAGCAGCCAAGGAAAGGCAGGGGAAGGAGGCTACACCTTC.

Written as DNA, the CDR3 is TGCGCCAGCAGCCAAGGAAACGCTCGGACGAGAAATTCACCCCTCCACTTT. Protein product: CASSQGNARTRNSPLHF. The chain joins TRBV4-1 to TRBJ1-6, with D unresolved. V was pared by 1 base and J by 7 bases, with 17 bases between. This CDR3 is built from 17 residues. Per germline, CDR1 MGHRA and CDR2 YSYEKL.

This rearrangement joins TRBV5-1 to TRBJ1-6; 8 bases are a match to TRBD1. Per germline, CDR1 SGHRS and CDR2 YFSETQ. Germline trimming cut 3 bases from V and 1 base from J; bases unmatched to any gene: 6. The CDR3 loop spans 17 amino acids. CDR3 in DNA: TGCGCCAGCAGCTCCGGACAGGGATCGTCCTATAATTCACCCCTCCACTTT. It encodes CASSSGQGSSYNSPLHF. The whole variable domain, filled in from reference TRBV5-1 and TRBJ1-6, reads KAGVTQTPRYLIKTRGQQVTLSCSPISGHRSVSWYQQTPGQGLQFLFEYFSETQRNKGNFPGRFSGRQFSNSRSEMNVSTLELGDSALYLCASSSGQGSSYNSPLHFGNGTRLTVT.

CDR3 sequence: CASSRKGGYQETQYF. CDR3 nucleotides: TGTGCCAGCAGCCGAAAAGGGGGATACCAAGAGACCCAGTACTTC. The V and J genes are TRBV7-6 and TRBJ2-5, with D maybe TRBD1 (6 bases). V was cut by 5 bases and J by 0 bases, with 13 bases left in between. The CDR3 length is 15 residues. The V gene's germline CDR1 is SGHVS and CDR2 FNYEAQ.

J is TRBJ1-1 and V is TRBV5-1; the D is unclear. Trimming cost V 4 bases and J 1 base, with 11 bases left between them. Looked up from germline, CDR1 is SGHRS and CDR2 is YFSETQ. This CDR3 spans 14 amino acids. This CDR3 is CASSPRATNTEAFF. CDR3 bases: TGCGCCAGCAGCCCCCGGGCGACGAACACTGAAGCTTTCTTT. The entire variable domain, with the rest obtained from reference TRBV5-1 and TRBJ1-1, is as follows: KAGVTQTPRYLIKTRGQQVTLSCSPISGHRSVSWYQQTPGQGLQFLFEYFSETQRNKGNFPGRFSGRQFSNSRSEMNVSTLELGDSALYLCASSPRATNTEAFFGQGTRLTVV.

J is TRBJ2-1 and V is TRBV2; D may be TRBD2 (6 bases). The CDR3 extends over 14 amino acids. Germline V lookup: CDR1 SNHLY, CDR2 FYNNEI. V shed 5 bases and J shed 3 bases, with 11 bases lying between them. This CDR3 is CASSLSGNYNEQFF. The CDR3 DNA reads as TGTGCCAGCAGTCTTAGCGGAAACTACAATGAGCAGTTCTTC.

CDR3 sequence (DNA): TGTGCTAGTGGTCCCTCCGTCGGGGGCGCAGATACGCAGTATTTT. It encodes CASGPSVGGADTQYF. The chain links TRBV12-5 to TRBJ2-3; D could derive from TRBD1 or TRBD2 (6 bases each). The V gene's germline CDR1 is LGHNT and CDR2 FRNRAP. The germline V and J ends were trimmed by 5 bases and 4 bases, with 16 bases remaining between them. The CDR3 sequence is 15 residues long.

This clone was detected a few times. This rearrangement joins TRBV19 to TRBJ2-2, with D hard to call. CDR1 and CDR2 from the germline V gene are LNHDA and SQIVND (reference sequence). CDR3 length: 12 residues. V shed 4 bases and J shed 7 bases, with 7 bases lying between them. CDR3 nucleotides: TGTGCCAGTAGTAAATGGCTCGGGGAGCTGTTTTTT. Translation gives CASSKWLGELFF. The full variable domain, its missing parts supplied by reference TRBV19 and TRBJ2-2, is DGGITQSPKYLFRKEGQNVTLSCEQNLNHDAMYWYRQDPGQGLRLIYYSQIVNDFQKGDIAEGYSVSREKKESFPLTVTSAQKNPTAFYLCASSKWLGELFFGEGSRLTVL.